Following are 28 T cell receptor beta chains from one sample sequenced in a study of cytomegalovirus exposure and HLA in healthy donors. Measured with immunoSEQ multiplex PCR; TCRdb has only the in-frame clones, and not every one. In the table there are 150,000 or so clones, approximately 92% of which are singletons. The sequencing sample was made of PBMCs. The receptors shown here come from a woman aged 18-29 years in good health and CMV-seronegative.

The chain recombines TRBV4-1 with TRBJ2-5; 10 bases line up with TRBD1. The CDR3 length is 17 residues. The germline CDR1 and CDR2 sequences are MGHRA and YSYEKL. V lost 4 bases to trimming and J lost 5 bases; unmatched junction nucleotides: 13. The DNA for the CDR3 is TGCGCCAGCAGCCTCATCGATTGGGGACAGGGGAGGGAGACCCAGTACTTC. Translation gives CASSLIDWGQGRETQYF.

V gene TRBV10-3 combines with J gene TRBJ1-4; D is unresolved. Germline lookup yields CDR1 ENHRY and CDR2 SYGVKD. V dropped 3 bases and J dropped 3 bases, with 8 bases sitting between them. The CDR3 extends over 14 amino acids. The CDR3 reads CAISEAASNEKLFF. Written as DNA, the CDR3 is TGTGCCATCAGTGAAGCGGCTTCTAATGAAAAACTGTTTTTT.

As DNA, the CDR3 is TGTGCCAGCACGCGCGGGGGTGGCACCGGGGAGCTGTTTTTT. Its protein product is CASTRGGGTGELFF. The chain links TRBV6-5 to TRBJ2-2; 7 nucleotides match TRBD2. Per the germline V gene, CDR1 is MNHEY and CDR2 is SVGAGI. There are 14 residues in the CDR3. V lost 7 bases to trimming and J lost 4 bases; unmatched junction nucleotides: 6.

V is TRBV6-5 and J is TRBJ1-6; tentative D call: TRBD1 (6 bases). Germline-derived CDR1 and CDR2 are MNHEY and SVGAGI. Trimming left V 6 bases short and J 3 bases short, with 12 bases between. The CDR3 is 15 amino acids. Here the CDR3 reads CASRNGQLYNSPLHF. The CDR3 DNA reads TGTGCCAGCAGAAACGGACAGCTCTATAATTCACCCCTCCACTTT.

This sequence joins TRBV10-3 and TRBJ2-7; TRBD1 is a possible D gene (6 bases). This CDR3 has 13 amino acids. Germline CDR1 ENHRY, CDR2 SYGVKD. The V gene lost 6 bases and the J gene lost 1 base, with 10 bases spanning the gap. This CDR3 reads CAISNRESYEQYF. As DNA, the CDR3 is TGTGCCATCAGCAACAGGGAGTCCTACGAGCAGTACTTC.

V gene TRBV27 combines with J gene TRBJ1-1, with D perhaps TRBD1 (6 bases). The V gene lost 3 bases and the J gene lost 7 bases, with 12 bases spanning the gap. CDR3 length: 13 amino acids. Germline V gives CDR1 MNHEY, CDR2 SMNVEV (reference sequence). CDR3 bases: TGTGCCAGCAGTTTCACAGGGTTCGGTGAAGCTTTCTTT. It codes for CASSFTGFGEAFF.

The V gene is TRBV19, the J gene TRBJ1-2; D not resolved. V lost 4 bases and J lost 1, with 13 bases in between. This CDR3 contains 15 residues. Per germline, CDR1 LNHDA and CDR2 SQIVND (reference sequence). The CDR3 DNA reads TGTGCCAGTAGTAGGGCAGGAACCCTTAACTATGGCTACACCTTC. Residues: CASSRAGTLNYGYTF.

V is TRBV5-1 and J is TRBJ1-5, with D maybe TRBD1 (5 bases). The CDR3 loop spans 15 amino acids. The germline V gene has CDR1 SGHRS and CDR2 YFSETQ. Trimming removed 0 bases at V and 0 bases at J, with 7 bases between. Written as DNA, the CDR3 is TGCGCCAGCAGCTTGGGGACATATAGCAATCAGCCCCAGCATTTT. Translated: CASSLGTYSNQPQHF.

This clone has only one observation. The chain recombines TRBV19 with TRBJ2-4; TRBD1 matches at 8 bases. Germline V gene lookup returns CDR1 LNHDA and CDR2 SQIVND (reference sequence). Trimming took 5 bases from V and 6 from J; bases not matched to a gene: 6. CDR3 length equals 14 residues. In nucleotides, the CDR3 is TGTGCCAGTAGTGTCGAGACAGGGGTAAACATTCAGTACTTC. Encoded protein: CASSVETGVNIQYF.

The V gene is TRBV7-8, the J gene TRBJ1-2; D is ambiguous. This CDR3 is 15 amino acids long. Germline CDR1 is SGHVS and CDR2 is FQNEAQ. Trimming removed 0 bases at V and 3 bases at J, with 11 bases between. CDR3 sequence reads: CASSLALELYYGYTF. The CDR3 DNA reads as TGTGCCAGCAGCTTAGCGCTGGAGCTTTACTATGGCTACACCTTC.

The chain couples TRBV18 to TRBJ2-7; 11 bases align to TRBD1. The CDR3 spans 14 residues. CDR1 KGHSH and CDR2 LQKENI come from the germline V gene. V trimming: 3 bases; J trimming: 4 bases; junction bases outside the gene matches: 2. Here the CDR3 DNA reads TGTGCCAGCTCACCCGGGACAGGGGGATACGAGCAGTACTTC. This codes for CASSPGTGGYEQYF.

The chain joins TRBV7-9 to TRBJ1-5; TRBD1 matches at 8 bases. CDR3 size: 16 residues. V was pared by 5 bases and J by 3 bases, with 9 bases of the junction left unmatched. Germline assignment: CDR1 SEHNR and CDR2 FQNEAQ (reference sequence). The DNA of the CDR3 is TGTGCCAGCAGCGCAGGGACAGGTCCTCACAATCAGCCCCAGCATTTT. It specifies CASSAGTGPHNQPQHF.

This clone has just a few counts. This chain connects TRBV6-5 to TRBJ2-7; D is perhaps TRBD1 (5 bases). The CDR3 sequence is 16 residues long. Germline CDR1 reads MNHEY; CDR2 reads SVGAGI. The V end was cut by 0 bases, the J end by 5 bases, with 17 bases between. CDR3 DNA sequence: TGTGCCAGCAGTTACTCGACGGGCAGGGTAGTGGACGAGCAGTACTTC. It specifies CASSYSTGRVVDEQYF.

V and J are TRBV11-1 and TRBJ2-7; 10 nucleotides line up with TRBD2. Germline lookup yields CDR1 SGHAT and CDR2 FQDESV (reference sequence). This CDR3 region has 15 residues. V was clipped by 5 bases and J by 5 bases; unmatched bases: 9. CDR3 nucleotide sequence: TGTGCCAGCAGCACACCTAGCGGGGGCTTTGACGAGCAGTACTTC. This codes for CASSTPSGGFDEQYF.

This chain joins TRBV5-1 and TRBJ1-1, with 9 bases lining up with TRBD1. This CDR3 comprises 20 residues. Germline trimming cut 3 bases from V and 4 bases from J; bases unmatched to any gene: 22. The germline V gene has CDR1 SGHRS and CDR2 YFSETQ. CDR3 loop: CASSSEGGWTGEGYSTEAFF. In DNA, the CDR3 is TGCGCCAGCAGCTCCGAGGGTGGATGGACAGGGGAGGGATATAGCACTGAAGCTTTCTTT.

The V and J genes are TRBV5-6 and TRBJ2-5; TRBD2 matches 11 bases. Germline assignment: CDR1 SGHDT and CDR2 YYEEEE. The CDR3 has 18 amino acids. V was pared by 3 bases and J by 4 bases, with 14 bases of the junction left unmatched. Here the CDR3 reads CASSWWTMLAGGPETQYF. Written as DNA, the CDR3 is TGTGCCAGCAGCTGGTGGACAATGTTAGCGGGGGGGCCAGAGACCCAGTACTTC.

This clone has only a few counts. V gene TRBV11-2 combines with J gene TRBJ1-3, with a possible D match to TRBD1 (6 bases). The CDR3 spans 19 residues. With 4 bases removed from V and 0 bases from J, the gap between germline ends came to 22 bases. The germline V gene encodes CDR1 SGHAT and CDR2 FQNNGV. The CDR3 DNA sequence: TGTGCCAGCAGCTCCATGACCAGACCGGGACACAACTCTGGAAACACCATATATTTT. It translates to CASSSMTRPGHNSGNTIYF.

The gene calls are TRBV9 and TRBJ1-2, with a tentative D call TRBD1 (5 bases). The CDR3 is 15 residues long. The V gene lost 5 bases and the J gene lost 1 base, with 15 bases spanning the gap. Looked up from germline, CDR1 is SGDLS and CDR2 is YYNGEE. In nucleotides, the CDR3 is TGTGCCAGCAGGACCCCTGGGGGGAATAACTATGGCTACACCTTC. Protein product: CASRTPGGNNYGYTF.

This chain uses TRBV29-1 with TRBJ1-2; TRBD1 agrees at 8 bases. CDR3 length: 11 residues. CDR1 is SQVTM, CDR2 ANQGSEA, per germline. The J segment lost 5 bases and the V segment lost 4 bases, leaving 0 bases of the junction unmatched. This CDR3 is CSVGQGYGYTF. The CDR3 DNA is TGCAGCGTTGGACAGGGGTATGGCTACACCTTC.

CDR3 region: CASSLLTVGETQYF. CDR3 sequence (DNA): TGCGCCAGCAGCTTGTTAACGGTCGGGGAGACCCAGTACTTC. The chain has TRBV5-1 and TRBJ2-5; D ambiguous. Germline lookup yields CDR1 SGHRS and CDR2 YFSETQ. The CDR3 has 14 amino acids. Trimming removed 1 base from V and 5 bases from J, with 12 bases in between.

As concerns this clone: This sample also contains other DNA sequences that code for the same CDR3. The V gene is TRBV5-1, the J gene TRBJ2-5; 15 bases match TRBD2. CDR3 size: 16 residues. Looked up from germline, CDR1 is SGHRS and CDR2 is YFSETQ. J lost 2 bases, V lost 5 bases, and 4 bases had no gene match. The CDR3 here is CASSWTSGGVQETQYF. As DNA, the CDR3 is TGCGCCAGCAGTTGGACTAGCGGGGGGGTTCAAGAGACCCAGTACTTC.

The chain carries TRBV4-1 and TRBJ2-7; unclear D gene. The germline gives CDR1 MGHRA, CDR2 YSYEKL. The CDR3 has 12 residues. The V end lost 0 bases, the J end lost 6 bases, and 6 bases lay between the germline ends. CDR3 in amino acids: CASSQDRSEQYF. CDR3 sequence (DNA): TGCGCCAGCAGCCAAGATCGGTCCGAGCAGTACTTC.

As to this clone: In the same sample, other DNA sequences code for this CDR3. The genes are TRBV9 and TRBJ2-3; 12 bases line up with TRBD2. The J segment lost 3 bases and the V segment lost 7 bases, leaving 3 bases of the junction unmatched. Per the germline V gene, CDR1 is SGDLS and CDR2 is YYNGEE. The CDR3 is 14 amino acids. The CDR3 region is CASGTSGGTDTQYF. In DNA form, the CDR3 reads TGTGCCAGCGGAACTAGCGGGGGGACAGATACGCAGTATTTT.

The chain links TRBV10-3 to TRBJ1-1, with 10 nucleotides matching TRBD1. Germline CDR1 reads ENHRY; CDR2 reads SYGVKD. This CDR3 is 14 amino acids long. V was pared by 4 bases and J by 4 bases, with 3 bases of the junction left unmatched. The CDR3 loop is CAISGTGGSTEAFF. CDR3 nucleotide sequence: TGTGCCATCAGTGGGACAGGGGGATCCACTGAAGCTTTCTTT.

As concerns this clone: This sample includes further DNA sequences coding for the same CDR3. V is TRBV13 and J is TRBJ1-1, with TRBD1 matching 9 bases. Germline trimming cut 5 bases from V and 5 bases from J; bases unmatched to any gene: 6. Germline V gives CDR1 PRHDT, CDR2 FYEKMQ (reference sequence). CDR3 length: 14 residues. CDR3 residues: CASSPGQGNTEAFF. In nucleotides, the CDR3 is TGTGCCAGCAGCCCCGGACAGGGGAATACTGAAGCTTTCTTT.

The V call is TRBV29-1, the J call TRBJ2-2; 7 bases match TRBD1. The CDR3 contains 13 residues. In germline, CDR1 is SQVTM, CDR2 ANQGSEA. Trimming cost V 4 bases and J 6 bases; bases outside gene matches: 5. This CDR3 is CSVAEGTAGELFF. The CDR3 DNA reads TGCAGCGTTGCCGAAGGGACAGCCGGGGAGCTGTTTTTT.

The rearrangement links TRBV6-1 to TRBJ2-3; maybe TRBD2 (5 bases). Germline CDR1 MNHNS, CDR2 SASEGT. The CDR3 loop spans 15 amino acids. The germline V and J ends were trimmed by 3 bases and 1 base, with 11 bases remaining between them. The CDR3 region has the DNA TGTGCCAGCAGTGACGAGGGATACGGCACAGATACGCAGTATTTT. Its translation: CASSDEGYGTDTQYF.

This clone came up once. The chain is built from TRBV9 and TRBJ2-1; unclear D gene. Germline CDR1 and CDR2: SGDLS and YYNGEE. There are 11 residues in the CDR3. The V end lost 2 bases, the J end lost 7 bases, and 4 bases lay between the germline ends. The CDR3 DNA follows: TGTGCCAGCAGCGTCCTAAATGAGCAGTTCTTC. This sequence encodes CASSVLNEQFF.